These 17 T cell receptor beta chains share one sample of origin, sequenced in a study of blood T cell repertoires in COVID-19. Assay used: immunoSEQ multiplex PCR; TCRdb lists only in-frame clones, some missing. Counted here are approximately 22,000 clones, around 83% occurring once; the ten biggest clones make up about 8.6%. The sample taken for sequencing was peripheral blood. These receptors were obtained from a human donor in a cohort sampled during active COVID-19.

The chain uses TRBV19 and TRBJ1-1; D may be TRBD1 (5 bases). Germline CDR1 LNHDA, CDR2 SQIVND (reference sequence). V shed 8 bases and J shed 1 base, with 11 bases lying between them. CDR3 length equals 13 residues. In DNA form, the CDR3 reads TGTGCCAGTGTGGGGCGGGGGAACACTGAAGCTTTCTTT. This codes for CASVGRGNTEAFF.

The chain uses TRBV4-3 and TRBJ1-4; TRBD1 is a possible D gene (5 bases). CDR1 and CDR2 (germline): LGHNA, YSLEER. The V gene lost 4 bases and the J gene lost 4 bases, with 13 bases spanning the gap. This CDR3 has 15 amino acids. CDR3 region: CASSLAGRYNEKLFF. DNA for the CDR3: TGCGCCAGCAGCCTCGCAGGGAGGTATAATGAAAAACTGTTTTTT.

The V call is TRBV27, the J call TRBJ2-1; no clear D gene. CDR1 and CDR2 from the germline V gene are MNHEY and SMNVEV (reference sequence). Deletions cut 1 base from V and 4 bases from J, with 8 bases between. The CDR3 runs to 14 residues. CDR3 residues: CASSLLIGYNEQFF. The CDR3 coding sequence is TGTGCCAGCAGTTTATTGATCGGTTACAATGAGCAGTTCTTC.

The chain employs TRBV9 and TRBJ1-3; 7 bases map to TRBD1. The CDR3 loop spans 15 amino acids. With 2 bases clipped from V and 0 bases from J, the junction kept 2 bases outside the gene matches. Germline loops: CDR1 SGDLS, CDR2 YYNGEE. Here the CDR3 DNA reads TGTGCCAGCAGCGTGGGGACAGTCTCTGGAAACACCATATATTTT. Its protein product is CASSVGTVSGNTIYF.

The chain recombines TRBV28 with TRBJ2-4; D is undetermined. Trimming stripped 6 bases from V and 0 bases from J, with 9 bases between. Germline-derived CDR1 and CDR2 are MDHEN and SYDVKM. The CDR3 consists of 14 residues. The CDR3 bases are TGTGCCAGCAGGGTGCAGGCAGCCAAAAACATTCAGTACTTC. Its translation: CASRVQAAKNIQYF.

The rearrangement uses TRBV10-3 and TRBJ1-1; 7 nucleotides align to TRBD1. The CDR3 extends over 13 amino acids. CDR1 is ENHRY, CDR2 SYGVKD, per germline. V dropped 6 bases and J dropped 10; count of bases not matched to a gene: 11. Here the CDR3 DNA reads TGTGCCATCAGGCGCGGACAGGAGTTGGGAGCTTTCTTT. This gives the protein CAIRRGQELGAFF.

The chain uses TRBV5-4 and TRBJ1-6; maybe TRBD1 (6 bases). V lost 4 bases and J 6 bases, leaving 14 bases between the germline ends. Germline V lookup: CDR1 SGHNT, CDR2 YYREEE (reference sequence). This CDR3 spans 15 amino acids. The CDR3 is CASSLNRAGNSPLHF. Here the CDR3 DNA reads TGTGCCAGCAGCCTGAACAGGGCTGGTAATTCACCCCTCCACTTT. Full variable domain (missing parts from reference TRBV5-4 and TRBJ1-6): ETGVTQSPTHLIKTRGQQVTLRCSSQSGHNTVSWYQQALGQGPQFIFQYYREEENGRGNFPPRFSGLQFPNYSSELNVNALELDDSALYLCASSLNRAGNSPLHFGNGTRLTVT.

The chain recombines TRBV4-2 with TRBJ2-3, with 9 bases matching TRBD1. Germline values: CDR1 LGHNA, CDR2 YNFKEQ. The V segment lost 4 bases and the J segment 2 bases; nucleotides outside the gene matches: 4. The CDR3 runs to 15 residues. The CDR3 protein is CASSPYRGHTDTQYF. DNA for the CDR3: TGTGCCAGCAGCCCATACAGGGGGCACACAGATACGCAGTATTTT.

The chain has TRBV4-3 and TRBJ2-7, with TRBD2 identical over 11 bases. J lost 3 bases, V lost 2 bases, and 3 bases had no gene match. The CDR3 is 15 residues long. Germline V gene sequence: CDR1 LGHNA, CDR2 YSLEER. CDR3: CASSQLLAGVYEQYF. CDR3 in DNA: TGCGCCAGCAGCCAATTACTAGCGGGAGTCTACGAGCAGTACTTC.

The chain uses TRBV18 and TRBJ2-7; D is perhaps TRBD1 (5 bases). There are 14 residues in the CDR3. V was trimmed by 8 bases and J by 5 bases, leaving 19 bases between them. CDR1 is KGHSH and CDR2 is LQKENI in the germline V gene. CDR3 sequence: CASGRAQDPNEQYF. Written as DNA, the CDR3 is TGTGCCAGCGGTAGGGCACAGGATCCCAACGAGCAGTACTTC.

The CDR3 reads CASSVAAGVRETQYF. CDR3 DNA: TGTGCCAGCAGCGTAGCTGCGGGGGTAAGGGAGACCCAGTACTTC. The genes are TRBV9 and TRBJ2-5; 7 positions match TRBD2. The CDR3 consists of 15 residues. With 0 bases clipped from V and 5 bases from J, the junction kept 7 bases outside the gene matches. Germline-derived CDR1 and CDR2 are SGDLS and YYNGEE.

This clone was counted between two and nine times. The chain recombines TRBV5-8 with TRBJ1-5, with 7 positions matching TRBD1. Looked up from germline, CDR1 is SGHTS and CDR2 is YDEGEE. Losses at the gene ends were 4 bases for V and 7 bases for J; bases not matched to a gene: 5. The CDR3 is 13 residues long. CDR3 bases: TGTGCCAGCAGCGGCACAGGGGACCAGCCCCAGCATTTT. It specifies CASSGTGDQPQHF.

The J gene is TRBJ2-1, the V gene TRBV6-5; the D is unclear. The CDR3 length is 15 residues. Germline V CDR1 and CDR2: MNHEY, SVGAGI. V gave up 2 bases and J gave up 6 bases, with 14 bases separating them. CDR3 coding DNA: TGTGCCAGCAGTTACCGCGGAGACCAATCCAATGAGCAGTTCTTC. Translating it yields CASSYRGDQSNEQFF.

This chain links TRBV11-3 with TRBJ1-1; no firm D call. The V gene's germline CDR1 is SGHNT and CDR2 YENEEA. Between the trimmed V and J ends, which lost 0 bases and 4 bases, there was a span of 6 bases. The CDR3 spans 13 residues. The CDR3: CASSLEGATEAFF. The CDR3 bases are TGTGCCAGCAGCTTAGAAGGAGCCACTGAAGCTTTCTTT.

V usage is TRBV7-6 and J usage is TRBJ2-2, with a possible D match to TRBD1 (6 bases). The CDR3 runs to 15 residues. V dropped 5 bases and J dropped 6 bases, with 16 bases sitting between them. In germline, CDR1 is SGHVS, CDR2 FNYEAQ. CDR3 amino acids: CASSRFPGDAGELFF. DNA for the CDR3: TGTGCCAGCAGCCGATTCCCAGGGGACGCCGGGGAGCTGTTTTTT.

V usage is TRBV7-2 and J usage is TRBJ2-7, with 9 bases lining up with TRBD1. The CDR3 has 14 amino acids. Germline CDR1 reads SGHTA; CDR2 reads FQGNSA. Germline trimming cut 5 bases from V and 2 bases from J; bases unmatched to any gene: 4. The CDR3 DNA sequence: TGTGCCAGCAGCCTCGACAGGGGGACCTACGAGCAGTACTTC. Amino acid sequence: CASSLDRGTYEQYF.

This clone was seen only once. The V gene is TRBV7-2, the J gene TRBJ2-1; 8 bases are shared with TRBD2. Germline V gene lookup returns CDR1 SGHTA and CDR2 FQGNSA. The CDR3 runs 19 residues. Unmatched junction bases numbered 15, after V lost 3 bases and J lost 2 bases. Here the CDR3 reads CASSFLAGSAGAPYNEQFF. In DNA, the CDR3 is TGTGCCAGCAGCTTTCTCGCCGGGTCAGCGGGAGCACCCTACAATGAGCAGTTCTTC.